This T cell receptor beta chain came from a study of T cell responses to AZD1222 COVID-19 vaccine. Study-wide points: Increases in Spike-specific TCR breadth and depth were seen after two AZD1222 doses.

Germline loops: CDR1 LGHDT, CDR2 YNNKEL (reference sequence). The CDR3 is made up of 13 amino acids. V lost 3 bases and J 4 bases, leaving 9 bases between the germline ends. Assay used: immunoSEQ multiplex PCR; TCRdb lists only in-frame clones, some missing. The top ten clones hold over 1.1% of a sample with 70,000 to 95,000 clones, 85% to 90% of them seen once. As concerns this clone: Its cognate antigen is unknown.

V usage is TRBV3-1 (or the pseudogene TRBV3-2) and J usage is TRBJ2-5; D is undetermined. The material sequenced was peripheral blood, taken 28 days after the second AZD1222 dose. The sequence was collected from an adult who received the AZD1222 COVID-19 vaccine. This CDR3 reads CASSQTRLETQYF. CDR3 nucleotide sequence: TGTGCCAGCAGCCAGACTCGGTTAGAGACCCAGTACTTC.